The TCR beta chain under discussion was sequenced for a study of PD-L1 blockade in urothelial cancer. About the research overall: Investigators checked blood 3 weeks (second dose) and 6 weeks after treatment start. A median blood sample held about 140,000 T cells and under 85,000 unique TCRs.

The investigators introduced synthetic TCR analog templates into each PCR as spikes. Data came from immunoSEQ multiplex PCR; TCRdb stores just in-frame clones and leaves some out. Counted here are 15,000 to 20,000 clones, around 81% occurring once; the ten biggest clones make up approximately 1.7%. The time point: peripheral blood 6 weeks after treatment start. The TCR originated in a man between 50 and 59 years old with urothelial cancer. This specimen consisted of PBMCs, obtained around atezolizumab (anti-PD-L1) treatment.

Here the CDR3 reads CASSLLAGRQYEQFF. The CDR3 coding sequence is TGCGCCAGCAGCTTGTTGGCCGGCAGACAATATGAGCAGTTCTTC. The chain combines TRBV5-1 with TRBJ2-1; D gene ambiguous. This CDR3 comprises 15 residues. V dropped 1 base and J dropped 8 bases, with 16 bases sitting between them. Germline-derived CDR1 and CDR2 are SGHRS and YFSETQ.